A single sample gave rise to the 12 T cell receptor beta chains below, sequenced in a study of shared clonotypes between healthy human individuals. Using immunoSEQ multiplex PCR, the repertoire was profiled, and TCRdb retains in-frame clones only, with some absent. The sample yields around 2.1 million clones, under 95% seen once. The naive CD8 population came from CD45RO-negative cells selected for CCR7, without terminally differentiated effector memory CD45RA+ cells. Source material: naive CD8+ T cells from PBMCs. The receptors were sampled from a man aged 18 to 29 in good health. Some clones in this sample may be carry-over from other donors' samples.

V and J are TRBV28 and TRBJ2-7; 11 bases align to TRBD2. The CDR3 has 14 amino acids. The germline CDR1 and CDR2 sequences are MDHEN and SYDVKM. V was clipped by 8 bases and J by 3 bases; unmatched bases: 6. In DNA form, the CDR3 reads TGTGCCAGCGTTCCCGGACTAGCGGGCTACGAGCAGTACTTC. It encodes CASVPGLAGYEQYF.

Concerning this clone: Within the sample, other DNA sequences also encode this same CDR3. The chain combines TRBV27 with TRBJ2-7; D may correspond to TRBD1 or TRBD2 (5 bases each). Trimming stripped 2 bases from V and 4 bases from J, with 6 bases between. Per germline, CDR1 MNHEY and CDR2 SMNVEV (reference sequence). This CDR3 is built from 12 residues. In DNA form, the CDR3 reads TGTGCCAGCAGTTTAGAGGGGTACGAGCAGTACTTC. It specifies CASSLEGYEQYF.

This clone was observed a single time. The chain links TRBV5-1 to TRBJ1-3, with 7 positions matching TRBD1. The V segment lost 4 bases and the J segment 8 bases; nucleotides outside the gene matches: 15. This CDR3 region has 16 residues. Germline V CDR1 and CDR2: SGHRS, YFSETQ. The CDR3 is CASSRQEDRRSDTIYF. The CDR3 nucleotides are TGCGCCAGCAGCCGCCAAGAGGACAGGAGGAGCGACACCATATATTTT.

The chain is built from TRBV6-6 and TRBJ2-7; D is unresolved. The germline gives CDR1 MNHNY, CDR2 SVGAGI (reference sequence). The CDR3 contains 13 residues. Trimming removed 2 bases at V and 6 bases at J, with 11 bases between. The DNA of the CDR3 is TGTGCCAGCAGTTACCCACCGGCCGCCGAGCAGTACTTC. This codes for CASSYPPAAEQYF.

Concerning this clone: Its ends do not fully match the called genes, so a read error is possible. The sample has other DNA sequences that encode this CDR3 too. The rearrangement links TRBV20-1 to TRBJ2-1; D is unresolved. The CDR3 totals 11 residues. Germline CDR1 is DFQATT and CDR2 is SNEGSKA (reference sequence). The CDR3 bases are TGCAGTGCAAGAGTTGGGAATGAGCAGTTCTTC. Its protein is CSARVGNEQFF.

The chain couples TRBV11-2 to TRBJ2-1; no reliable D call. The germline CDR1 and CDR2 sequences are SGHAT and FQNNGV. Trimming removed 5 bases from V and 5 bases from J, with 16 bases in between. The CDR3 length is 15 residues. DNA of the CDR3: TGTGCCAGCAGCCCCCGGCCAGGCAATAACAATGAGCAGTTCTTC. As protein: CASSPRPGNNNEQFF.

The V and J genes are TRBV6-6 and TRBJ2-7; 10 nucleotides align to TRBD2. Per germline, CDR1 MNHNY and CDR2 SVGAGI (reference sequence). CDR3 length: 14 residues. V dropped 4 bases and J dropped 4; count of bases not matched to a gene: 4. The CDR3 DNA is TGTGCCAGCAGTTCGCCTAGCGGGAGATACGAGCAGTACTTC. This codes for CASSSPSGRYEQYF.

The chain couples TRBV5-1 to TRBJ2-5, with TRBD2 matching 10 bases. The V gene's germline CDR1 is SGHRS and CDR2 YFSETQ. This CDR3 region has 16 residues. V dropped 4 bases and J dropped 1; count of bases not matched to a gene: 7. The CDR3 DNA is TGCGCCAGCAGCCAAAGACTAGCGGGCCTCCAAGAGACCCAGTACTTC. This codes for CASSQRLAGLQETQYF.

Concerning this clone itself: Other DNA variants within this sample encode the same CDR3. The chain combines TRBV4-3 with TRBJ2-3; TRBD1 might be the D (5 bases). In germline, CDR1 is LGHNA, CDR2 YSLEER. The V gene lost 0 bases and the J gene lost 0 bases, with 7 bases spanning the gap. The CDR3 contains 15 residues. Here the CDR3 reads CASSQDRDSTDTQYF. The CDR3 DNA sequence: TGCGCCAGCAGCCAAGACAGGGATAGCACAGATACGCAGTATTTT.

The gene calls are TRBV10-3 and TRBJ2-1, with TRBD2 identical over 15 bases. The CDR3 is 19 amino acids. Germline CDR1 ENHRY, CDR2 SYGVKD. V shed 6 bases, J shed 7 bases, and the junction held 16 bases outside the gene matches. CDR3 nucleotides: TGTGCCATCAGCCCGGGACTAGCGGGAGGCCCCACTTTTGGGAATGAGCAGTTCTTC. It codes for CAISPGLAGGPTFGNEQFF.

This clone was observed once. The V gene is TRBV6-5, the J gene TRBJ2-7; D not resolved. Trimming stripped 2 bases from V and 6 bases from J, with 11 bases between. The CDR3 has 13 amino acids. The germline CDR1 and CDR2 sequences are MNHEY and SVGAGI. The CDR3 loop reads CASSYTSTLEQYF. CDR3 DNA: TGTGCCAGCAGTTACACCTCGACTCTCGAGCAGTACTTC.

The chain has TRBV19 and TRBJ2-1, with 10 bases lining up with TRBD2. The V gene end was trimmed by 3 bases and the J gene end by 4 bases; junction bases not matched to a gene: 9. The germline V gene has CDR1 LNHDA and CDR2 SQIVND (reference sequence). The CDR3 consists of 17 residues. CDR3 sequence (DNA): TGTGCCAGTAGTATGCAGGTGGGGACTAGCGCTTACAATGAGCAGTTCTTC. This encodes CASSMQVGTSAYNEQFF.